The 16 T cell receptor beta chains presented below share a single source sample, sequenced in a study of T cells in Graves' hyperthyroidism and ophthalmopathy. Amplified regions were TCR beta CDR3 sequences from RNA transcripts. During a first-round RT-PCR of the TCR CDR3, the HTBI primer set was used. TCRdb re-analysed the multiplex PCR reads in MiXCR, keeping a single row per CDR3 protein. The sample consists of about 760,000 distinct CDR3 sequences, 35% of them appearing once. Sequenced input: blood. The receptors derive from a middle-aged woman with Graves' hyperthyroidism.

The chain carries TRBV10-1 and TRBJ1-1; TRBD1 matches at 7 bases. Losses at the gene ends were 5 bases for V and 4 bases for J; bases not matched to a gene: 10. Germline V lookup: CDR1 WNHNN, CDR2 SYGVQD (reference sequence). The CDR3 consists of 15 residues. The CDR3 region is CASSRTGVGSTEAFF. The CDR3 nucleotides are TGCGCCAGCAGTCGAACAGGGGTTGGTTCCACTGAAGCTTTCTTT.

A few counts support this clonotype. The rearrangement links TRBV7-2 to TRBJ2-5; TRBD2 matches at 8 bases. CDR1 and CDR2 (germline): SGHTA, FQGNSA. This CDR3 has 17 amino acids. V lost 3 bases, J lost 5 bases, and 14 bases stayed unmatched. In DNA form, the CDR3 reads TGTGCCAGCAGCTTTAGGGCGAGCGGGAGCGGGAAGGAGACCCAGTACTTC. Translated: CASSFRASGSGKETQYF.

This clonotype has a handful of counts. The genes are TRBV20-1 and TRBJ1-3; D is unresolved. Trimming cost V 3 bases and J 0 bases, with 6 bases left between them. CDR3 length equals 13 residues. Germline CDR1 reads DFQATT; CDR2 reads SNEGSKA (reference sequence). CDR3: CSASRPSGNTIYF. CDR3 nucleotide sequence: TGCAGTGCTAGTCGGCCCTCTGGAAACACCATATATTTT.

This clonotype has at least ten counts. V usage is TRBV2 and J usage is TRBJ1-2, with 8 bases identical to TRBD1. Looked up from germline, CDR1 is SNHLY and CDR2 is FYNNEI. V gave up 7 bases and J gave up 8 bases; unmatched junction bases: 12. This CDR3 has 14 residues. The DNA for the CDR3 is TGTGCCAGCAATCAAAATCAGGGGGCGGGCGGCTACACCTTC. Residues: CASNQNQGAGGYTF. The entire variable domain, with the rest obtained from reference TRBV2 and TRBJ1-2, is as follows: EPEVTQTPSHQVTQMGQEVILRCVPISNHLYFYWYRQILGQKVEFLVSFYNNEISEKSEIFDDQFSVERPDGSNFTLKIRSTKLEDSAMYFCASNQNQGAGGYTFGSGTRLTVV.

This sequence joins TRBV6-2 or TRBV6-3 and TRBJ1-2, with 10 bases lining up with TRBD1. V was clipped by 8 bases and J by 8 bases; unmatched bases: 5. CDR3 length: 12 residues. Germline values: CDR1 MNHEY, CDR2 SVGEGT. CDR3 bases: TGTGCCAGCGCGGACAGGGGGACAGGCTACACCTTC. Protein sequence: CASADRGTGYTF.

In the case of this clonotype: This clone may be a read error of a much larger clone one base away. This CDR3 reads CASSHRQGNTEAFF. In DNA form, the CDR3 reads TGTGCCAGCAGCCATAGACAGGGGAACACTGAAGCTTTCTTT. This chain connects TRBV11-2 to TRBJ1-1; 7 bases are shared with TRBD1. The CDR3 runs 14 residues. J gave up 1 base and V 5 bases, and 4 bases lay outside the gene matches. Germline V gene data show CDR1 as SGHAT and CDR2 as FQNNGV.

The CDR3 reads CASSLDRDRHREAFF. CDR3 sequence (DNA): TGTGCCAGCAGCCTAGACAGGGATCGACACCGTGAAGCTTTCTTT. This rearrangement joins TRBV7-9 to TRBJ1-1, with 7 bases matching TRBD1. Trimming took 5 bases from V and 7 from J; bases not matched to a gene: 13. The CDR3 loop spans 15 amino acids. Germline lookup yields CDR1 SEHNR and CDR2 FQNEAQ (reference sequence).

The rearrangement links TRBV15 to TRBJ2-1; either TRBD1 or TRBD2 may supply D (5 bases each). The CDR3 sequence is 17 residues long. V gave up 5 bases and J gave up 3 bases, with 20 bases separating them. The V gene's germline CDR1 is LNHNV and CDR2 YYDKDF (reference sequence). The CDR3 DNA follows: TGTGCCACCAGCCCTCGGGACCGGACGGAGAACTACAATGAGCAGTTCTTC. Encoded protein: CATSPRDRTENYNEQFF.

A few counts support this clonotype. The chain links TRBV7-9 to TRBJ2-7; the match to TRBD1 covers 8 bases. The CDR3 is 16 amino acids. The J segment lost 1 base and the V segment lost 3 bases, leaving 8 bases of the junction unmatched. Germline lookup yields CDR1 SEHNR and CDR2 FQNEAQ (reference sequence). The CDR3 region has the DNA TGTGCCAGCAGCTTGGGAACAGGGGGAAGGTCCTACGAGCAGTACTTC. It yields the protein CASSLGTGGRSYEQYF.

The chain recombines TRBV20-1 with TRBJ2-5, with 13 bases lining up with TRBD2. The CDR3 runs 15 residues. CDR1 DFQATT and CDR2 SNEGSKA come from the germline V gene (reference sequence). Losses at the gene ends were 3 bases for V and 11 bases for J; bases not matched to a gene: 12. The CDR3 here is CSARATSGRTDTQYF. The CDR3 nucleotides are TGCAGTGCTAGGGCGACTAGCGGGAGGACAGATACGCAGTACTTC.

The V gene is TRBV2, the J gene TRBJ1-1; tentative D call: TRBD1 (6 bases). Germline V gene data show CDR1 as SNHLY and CDR2 as FYNNEI. V was cut by 4 bases and J by 0 bases, with 18 bases left in between. The CDR3 extends over 17 amino acids. The DNA of the CDR3 is TGTGCCAGCAGTGGGTCCCGGGGGGGCCTTATGAACACTGAAGCTTTCTTT. This encodes CASSGSRGGLMNTEAFF.

This chain connects TRBV10-1 to TRBJ2-7; D is undetermined. The V gene lost 1 base and the J gene lost 3 bases, with 7 bases spanning the gap. The V gene's germline CDR1 is WNHNN and CDR2 SYGVQD (reference sequence). The CDR3 covers 13 residues. The DNA for the CDR3 is TGCGCCAGCAGTGAGTACAGTAGCTACGAGCAGTACTTC. Protein product: CASSEYSSYEQYF.

This clonotype was picked up one time. V usage is TRBV5-1 and J usage is TRBJ2-5, with 9 positions matching TRBD2. Germline V gene sequence: CDR1 SGHRS, CDR2 YFSETQ. This CDR3 has 17 amino acids. The trim removed 8 bases at V and 5 bases at J, leaving 19 bases unmatched. The CDR3 coding sequence is TGCGCCAGTAAAAGATCGGCCGCTAGCGGGATAGAGGAGACCCAGTACTTC. Protein sequence: CASKRSAASGIEETQYF.

The gene calls are TRBV18 and TRBJ2-7, with TRBD1 matching over 10 bases. J gave up 0 bases and V 2 bases, and 1 base lay outside the gene matches. Per germline, CDR1 KGHSH and CDR2 LQKENI. This CDR3 is 15 amino acids long. CDR3 sequence: CASSPWDRGSYEQYF. CDR3 nucleotide sequence: TGTGCCAGCTCACCATGGGACAGGGGCTCCTACGAGCAGTACTTC.

In this sample, this clonotype turned up many times. The rearrangement joins TRBV10-3 to TRBJ1-5; 7 bases map to TRBD1. Germline values: CDR1 ENHRY, CDR2 SYGVKD. This CDR3 contains 14 residues. V shed 6 bases, J shed 4 bases, and the junction held 6 bases outside the gene matches. In nucleotides, the CDR3 is TGTGCCATCAGGAGTGACAGGGTGAATCAGCCCCAGCATTTT. The encoded protein is CAIRSDRVNQPQHF.

In this sample, this clonotype turned up many times. DNA for the CDR3: TGCAGCGTTGGGGCAGGGGGGGACTATGGCTACACCTTC. This translates into CSVGAGGDYGYTF. This chain uses TRBV29-1 with TRBJ1-2; 7 positions match TRBD1. The CDR3 consists of 13 residues. The ends lost 4 bases at V and 3 bases at J; junction bases unmatched: 5. Germline values: CDR1 SQVTM, CDR2 ANQGSEA.